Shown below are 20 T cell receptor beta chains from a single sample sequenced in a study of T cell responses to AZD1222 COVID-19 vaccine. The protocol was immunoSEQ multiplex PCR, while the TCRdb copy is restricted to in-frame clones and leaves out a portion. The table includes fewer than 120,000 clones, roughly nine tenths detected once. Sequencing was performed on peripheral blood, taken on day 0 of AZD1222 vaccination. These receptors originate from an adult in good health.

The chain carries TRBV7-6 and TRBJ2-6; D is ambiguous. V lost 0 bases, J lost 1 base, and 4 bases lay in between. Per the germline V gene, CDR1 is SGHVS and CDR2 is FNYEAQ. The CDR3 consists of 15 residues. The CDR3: CASSLAASGANVLTF. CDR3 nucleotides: TGTGCCAGCAGCTTAGCGGCGTCTGGGGCCAACGTCCTGACTTTC.

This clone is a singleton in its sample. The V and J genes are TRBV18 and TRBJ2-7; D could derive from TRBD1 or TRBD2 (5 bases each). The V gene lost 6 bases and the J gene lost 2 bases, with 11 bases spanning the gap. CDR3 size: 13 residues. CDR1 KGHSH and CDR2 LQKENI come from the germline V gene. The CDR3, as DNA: TGTGCCAGCTCCTCGCAGGGAGCCTACGAGCAGTACTTC. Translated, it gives CASSSQGAYEQYF.

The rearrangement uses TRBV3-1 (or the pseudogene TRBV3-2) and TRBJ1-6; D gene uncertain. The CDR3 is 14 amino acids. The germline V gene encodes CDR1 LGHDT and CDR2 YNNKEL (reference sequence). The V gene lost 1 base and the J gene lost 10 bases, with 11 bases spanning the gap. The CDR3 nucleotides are TGTGCCAGCAGCCAAGGGACGTGGGAGTCACCCCTCCACTTT. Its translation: CASSQGTWESPLHF.

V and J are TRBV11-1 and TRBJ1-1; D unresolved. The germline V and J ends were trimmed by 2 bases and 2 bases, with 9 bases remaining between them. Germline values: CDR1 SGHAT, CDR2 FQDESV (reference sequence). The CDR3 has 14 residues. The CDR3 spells CASSLRRFNTEAFF. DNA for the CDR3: TGTGCCAGCAGCTTAAGAAGGTTCAACACTGAAGCTTTCTTT.

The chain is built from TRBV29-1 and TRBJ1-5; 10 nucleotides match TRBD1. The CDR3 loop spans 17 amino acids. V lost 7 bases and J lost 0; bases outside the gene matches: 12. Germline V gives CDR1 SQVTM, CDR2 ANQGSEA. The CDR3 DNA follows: TGCAGCGGTCACCCGGGACAGGGGAGAGATAGCAATCAGCCCCAGCATTTT. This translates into CSGHPGQGRDSNQPQHF.

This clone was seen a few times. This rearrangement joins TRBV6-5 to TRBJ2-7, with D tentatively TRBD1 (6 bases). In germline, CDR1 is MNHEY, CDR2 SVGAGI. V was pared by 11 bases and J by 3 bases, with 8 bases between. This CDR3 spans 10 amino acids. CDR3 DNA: TGTGCCCAAGGGGGCTACGAGCAGTACTTC. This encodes CAQGGYEQYF.

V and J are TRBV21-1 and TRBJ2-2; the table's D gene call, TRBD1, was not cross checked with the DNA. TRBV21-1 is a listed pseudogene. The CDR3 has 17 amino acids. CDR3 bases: TGTGCCAGCAGCAAAGGTTGGGACAGGGAGGAGAACGGGGAGCTGTTTTTT. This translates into CASSKGWDREENGELFF.

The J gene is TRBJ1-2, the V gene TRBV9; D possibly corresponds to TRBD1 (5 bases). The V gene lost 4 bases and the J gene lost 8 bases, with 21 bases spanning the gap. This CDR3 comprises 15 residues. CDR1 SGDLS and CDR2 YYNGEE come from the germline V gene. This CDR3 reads CASSPRDSSAGGYTF. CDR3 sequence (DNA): TGTGCCAGCAGCCCCCGGGACTCCTCGGCGGGGGGCTACACCTTC.

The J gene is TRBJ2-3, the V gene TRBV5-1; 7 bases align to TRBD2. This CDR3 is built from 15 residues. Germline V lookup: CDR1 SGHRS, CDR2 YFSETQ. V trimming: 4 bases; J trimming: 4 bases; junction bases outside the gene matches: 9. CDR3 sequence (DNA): TGCGCCAGCAGCCCGGGGACTATTATCGCAGATACGCAGTATTTT. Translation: CASSPGTIIADTQYF.

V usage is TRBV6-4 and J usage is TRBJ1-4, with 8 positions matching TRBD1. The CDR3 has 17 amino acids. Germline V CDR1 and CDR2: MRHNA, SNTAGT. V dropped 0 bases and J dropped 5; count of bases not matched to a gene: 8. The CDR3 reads CASSDSIGTGHNEKLFF. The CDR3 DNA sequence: TGTGCCAGCAGTGACTCGATAGGGACAGGCCACAATGAAAAACTGTTTTTT.

The CDR3 DNA sequence: TGTGCCAGTACACAGAACTATGGCTACACCTTC. Its translation: CASTQNYGYTF. This chain joins TRBV28 and TRBJ1-2; D unclear. The CDR3 length is 11 residues. Germline V gene sequence: CDR1 MDHEN, CDR2 SYDVKM. V lost 9 bases and J 2 bases, leaving 7 bases between the germline ends.

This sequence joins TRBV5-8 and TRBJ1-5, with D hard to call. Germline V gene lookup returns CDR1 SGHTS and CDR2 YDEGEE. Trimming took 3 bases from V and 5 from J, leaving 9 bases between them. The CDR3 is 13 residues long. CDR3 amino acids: CASSWLRDQPQHF. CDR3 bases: TGTGCCAGCAGCTGGCTGAGGGATCAGCCCCAGCATTTT.

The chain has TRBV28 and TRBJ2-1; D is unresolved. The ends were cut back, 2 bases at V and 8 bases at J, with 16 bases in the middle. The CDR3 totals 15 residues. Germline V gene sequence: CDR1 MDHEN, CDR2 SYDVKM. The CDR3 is CASSLNIGPPYEQFF. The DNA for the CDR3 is TGTGCCAGCAGTTTAAATATCGGCCCCCCGTATGAGCAGTTCTTC. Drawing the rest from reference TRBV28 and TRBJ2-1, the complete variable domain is DVKVTQSSRYLVKRTGEKVFLECVQDMDHENMFWYRQDPGLGLRLIYFSYDVKMKEKGDIPEGYSVSREKKERFSLILESASTNQTSMYLCASSLNIGPPYEQFFGPGTRLTVL.

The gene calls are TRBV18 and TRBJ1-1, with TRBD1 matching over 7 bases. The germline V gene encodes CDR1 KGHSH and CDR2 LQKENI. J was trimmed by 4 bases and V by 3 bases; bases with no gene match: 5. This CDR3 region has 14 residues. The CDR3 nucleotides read TGTGCCAGCTCACCCCAGACAGGGTCCACTGAAGCTTTCTTT. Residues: CASSPQTGSTEAFF.

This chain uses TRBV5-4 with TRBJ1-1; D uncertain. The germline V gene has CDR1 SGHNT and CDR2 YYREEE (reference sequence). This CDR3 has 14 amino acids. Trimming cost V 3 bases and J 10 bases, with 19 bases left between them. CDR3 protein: CASSSQNTALGAFF. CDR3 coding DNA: TGTGCCAGCAGCTCACAGAATACCGCACTGGGAGCTTTCTTT.

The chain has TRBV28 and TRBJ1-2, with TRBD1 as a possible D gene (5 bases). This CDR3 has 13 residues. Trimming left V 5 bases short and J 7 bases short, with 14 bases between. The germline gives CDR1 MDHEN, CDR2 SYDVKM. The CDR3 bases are TGTGCCAGCAGTCCGGGGCTAATTGGTGGCTACACCTTC. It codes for CASSPGLIGGYTF.

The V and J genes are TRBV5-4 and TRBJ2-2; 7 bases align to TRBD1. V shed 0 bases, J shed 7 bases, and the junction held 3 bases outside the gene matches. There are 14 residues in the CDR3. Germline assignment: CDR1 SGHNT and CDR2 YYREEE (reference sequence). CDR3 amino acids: CASSLDRGHGELFF. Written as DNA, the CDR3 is TGTGCCAGCAGCTTGGACAGGGGCCACGGGGAGCTGTTTTTT.

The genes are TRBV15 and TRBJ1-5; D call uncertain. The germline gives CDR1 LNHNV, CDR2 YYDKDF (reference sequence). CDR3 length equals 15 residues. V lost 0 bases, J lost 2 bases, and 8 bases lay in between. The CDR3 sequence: CATSRDKSGNQPQHF. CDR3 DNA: TGTGCCACCAGCAGAGATAAGTCGGGCAATCAGCCCCAGCATTTT. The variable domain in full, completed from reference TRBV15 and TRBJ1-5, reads DAMVIQNPRYQVTQFGKPVTLSCSQTLNHNVMYWYQQKSSQAPKLLFHYYDKDFNNEADTPDNFQSRRPNTSFCFLDIRSPGLGDTAMYLCATSRDKSGNQPQHFGDGTRLSIL.

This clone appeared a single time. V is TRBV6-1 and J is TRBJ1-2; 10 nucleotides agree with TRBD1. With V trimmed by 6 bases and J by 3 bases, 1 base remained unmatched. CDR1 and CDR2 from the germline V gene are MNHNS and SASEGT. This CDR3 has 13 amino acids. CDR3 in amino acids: CASSGTGDYGYTF. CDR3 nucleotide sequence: TGTGCCAGCAGCGGGACAGGGGACTATGGCTACACCTTC.

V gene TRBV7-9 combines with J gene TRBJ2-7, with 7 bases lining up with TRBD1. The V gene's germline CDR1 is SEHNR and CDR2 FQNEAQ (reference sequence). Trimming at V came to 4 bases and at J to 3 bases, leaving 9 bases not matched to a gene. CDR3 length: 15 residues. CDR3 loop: CASSSPGTEDYEQYF. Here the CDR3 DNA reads TGTGCCAGCAGCTCCCCCGGGACAGAGGACTACGAGCAGTACTTC.